A single sample is the source of the 5 T cell receptor beta chains below, sequenced in a study of T cell responses to AZD1222 COVID-19 vaccine. Profiling relied on immunoSEQ multiplex PCR, and the TCRdb table lists in-frame clones only, not all of them. The sample includes about 110,000 clones, approximately 90% of them seen just once. The material was peripheral blood, obtained on day 0 of AZD1222 vaccination. The receptors were sampled from an adult in good health.

Details on this clone: A read error may produce the germline difference seen at one junction end. The CDR3 DNA is TGTGCGTGGAAGCGGGAGGGTGAGCAGTTCTTC. Its translation: CAWKREGEQFF. This chain links TRBV30 with TRBJ2-1, with TRBD2 matching 10 bases. Germline loops: CDR1 GTSNPN, CDR2 SVGIG (reference sequence). The CDR3 has 11 amino acids.

This rearrangement joins TRBV25-1 to TRBJ2-4, with TRBD1 identical over 9 bases. Trimming cost V 6 bases and J 9 bases; bases outside gene matches: 18. The CDR3 is 17 residues long. The germline V gene encodes CDR1 MGHDK and CDR2 SYGVNS. CDR3 DNA: TGTGCCAGCAGAGGTGGGGGACAGGGCCCCCGATTGGGCATTCAGTACTTC. Residues: CASRGGGQGPRLGIQYF.

This clone was seen a handful of times. V and J are TRBV5-1 and TRBJ2-7; perhaps TRBD2 as D (5 bases). With 1 base removed from V and 3 bases from J, the gap between germline ends came to 8 bases. The CDR3 extends over 13 amino acids. The V gene's germline CDR1 is SGHRS and CDR2 YFSETQ. For the CDR3, the DNA is TGCGCCAGCAGCTTGACTAGTTTCTACGAGCAGTACTTC. Translation: CASSLTSFYEQYF.

The J gene is TRBJ2-1, the V gene TRBV28; a possible D gene is TRBD2 (5 bases). The germline V gene has CDR1 MDHEN and CDR2 SYDVKM. Trimming cost V 6 bases and J 4 bases, with 13 bases left between them. The CDR3 runs to 14 residues. The CDR3 loop reads CASRHPTNYNEQFF. The CDR3 DNA sequence: TGTGCCAGCAGACACCCGACTAATTACAATGAGCAGTTCTTC.

The sample holds one count of this clone. This chain uses TRBV7-6 with TRBJ2-2; 9 nucleotides align to TRBD1. Germline CDR1 reads SGHVS; CDR2 reads FNYEAQ. Trimming took 4 bases from V and 6 from J; bases not matched to a gene: 6. CDR3 length: 15 residues. CDR3 region: CASSSGTGWSGELFF. The CDR3 DNA reads as TGTGCCAGCAGCTCCGGGACAGGGTGGTCCGGGGAGCTGTTTTTT.